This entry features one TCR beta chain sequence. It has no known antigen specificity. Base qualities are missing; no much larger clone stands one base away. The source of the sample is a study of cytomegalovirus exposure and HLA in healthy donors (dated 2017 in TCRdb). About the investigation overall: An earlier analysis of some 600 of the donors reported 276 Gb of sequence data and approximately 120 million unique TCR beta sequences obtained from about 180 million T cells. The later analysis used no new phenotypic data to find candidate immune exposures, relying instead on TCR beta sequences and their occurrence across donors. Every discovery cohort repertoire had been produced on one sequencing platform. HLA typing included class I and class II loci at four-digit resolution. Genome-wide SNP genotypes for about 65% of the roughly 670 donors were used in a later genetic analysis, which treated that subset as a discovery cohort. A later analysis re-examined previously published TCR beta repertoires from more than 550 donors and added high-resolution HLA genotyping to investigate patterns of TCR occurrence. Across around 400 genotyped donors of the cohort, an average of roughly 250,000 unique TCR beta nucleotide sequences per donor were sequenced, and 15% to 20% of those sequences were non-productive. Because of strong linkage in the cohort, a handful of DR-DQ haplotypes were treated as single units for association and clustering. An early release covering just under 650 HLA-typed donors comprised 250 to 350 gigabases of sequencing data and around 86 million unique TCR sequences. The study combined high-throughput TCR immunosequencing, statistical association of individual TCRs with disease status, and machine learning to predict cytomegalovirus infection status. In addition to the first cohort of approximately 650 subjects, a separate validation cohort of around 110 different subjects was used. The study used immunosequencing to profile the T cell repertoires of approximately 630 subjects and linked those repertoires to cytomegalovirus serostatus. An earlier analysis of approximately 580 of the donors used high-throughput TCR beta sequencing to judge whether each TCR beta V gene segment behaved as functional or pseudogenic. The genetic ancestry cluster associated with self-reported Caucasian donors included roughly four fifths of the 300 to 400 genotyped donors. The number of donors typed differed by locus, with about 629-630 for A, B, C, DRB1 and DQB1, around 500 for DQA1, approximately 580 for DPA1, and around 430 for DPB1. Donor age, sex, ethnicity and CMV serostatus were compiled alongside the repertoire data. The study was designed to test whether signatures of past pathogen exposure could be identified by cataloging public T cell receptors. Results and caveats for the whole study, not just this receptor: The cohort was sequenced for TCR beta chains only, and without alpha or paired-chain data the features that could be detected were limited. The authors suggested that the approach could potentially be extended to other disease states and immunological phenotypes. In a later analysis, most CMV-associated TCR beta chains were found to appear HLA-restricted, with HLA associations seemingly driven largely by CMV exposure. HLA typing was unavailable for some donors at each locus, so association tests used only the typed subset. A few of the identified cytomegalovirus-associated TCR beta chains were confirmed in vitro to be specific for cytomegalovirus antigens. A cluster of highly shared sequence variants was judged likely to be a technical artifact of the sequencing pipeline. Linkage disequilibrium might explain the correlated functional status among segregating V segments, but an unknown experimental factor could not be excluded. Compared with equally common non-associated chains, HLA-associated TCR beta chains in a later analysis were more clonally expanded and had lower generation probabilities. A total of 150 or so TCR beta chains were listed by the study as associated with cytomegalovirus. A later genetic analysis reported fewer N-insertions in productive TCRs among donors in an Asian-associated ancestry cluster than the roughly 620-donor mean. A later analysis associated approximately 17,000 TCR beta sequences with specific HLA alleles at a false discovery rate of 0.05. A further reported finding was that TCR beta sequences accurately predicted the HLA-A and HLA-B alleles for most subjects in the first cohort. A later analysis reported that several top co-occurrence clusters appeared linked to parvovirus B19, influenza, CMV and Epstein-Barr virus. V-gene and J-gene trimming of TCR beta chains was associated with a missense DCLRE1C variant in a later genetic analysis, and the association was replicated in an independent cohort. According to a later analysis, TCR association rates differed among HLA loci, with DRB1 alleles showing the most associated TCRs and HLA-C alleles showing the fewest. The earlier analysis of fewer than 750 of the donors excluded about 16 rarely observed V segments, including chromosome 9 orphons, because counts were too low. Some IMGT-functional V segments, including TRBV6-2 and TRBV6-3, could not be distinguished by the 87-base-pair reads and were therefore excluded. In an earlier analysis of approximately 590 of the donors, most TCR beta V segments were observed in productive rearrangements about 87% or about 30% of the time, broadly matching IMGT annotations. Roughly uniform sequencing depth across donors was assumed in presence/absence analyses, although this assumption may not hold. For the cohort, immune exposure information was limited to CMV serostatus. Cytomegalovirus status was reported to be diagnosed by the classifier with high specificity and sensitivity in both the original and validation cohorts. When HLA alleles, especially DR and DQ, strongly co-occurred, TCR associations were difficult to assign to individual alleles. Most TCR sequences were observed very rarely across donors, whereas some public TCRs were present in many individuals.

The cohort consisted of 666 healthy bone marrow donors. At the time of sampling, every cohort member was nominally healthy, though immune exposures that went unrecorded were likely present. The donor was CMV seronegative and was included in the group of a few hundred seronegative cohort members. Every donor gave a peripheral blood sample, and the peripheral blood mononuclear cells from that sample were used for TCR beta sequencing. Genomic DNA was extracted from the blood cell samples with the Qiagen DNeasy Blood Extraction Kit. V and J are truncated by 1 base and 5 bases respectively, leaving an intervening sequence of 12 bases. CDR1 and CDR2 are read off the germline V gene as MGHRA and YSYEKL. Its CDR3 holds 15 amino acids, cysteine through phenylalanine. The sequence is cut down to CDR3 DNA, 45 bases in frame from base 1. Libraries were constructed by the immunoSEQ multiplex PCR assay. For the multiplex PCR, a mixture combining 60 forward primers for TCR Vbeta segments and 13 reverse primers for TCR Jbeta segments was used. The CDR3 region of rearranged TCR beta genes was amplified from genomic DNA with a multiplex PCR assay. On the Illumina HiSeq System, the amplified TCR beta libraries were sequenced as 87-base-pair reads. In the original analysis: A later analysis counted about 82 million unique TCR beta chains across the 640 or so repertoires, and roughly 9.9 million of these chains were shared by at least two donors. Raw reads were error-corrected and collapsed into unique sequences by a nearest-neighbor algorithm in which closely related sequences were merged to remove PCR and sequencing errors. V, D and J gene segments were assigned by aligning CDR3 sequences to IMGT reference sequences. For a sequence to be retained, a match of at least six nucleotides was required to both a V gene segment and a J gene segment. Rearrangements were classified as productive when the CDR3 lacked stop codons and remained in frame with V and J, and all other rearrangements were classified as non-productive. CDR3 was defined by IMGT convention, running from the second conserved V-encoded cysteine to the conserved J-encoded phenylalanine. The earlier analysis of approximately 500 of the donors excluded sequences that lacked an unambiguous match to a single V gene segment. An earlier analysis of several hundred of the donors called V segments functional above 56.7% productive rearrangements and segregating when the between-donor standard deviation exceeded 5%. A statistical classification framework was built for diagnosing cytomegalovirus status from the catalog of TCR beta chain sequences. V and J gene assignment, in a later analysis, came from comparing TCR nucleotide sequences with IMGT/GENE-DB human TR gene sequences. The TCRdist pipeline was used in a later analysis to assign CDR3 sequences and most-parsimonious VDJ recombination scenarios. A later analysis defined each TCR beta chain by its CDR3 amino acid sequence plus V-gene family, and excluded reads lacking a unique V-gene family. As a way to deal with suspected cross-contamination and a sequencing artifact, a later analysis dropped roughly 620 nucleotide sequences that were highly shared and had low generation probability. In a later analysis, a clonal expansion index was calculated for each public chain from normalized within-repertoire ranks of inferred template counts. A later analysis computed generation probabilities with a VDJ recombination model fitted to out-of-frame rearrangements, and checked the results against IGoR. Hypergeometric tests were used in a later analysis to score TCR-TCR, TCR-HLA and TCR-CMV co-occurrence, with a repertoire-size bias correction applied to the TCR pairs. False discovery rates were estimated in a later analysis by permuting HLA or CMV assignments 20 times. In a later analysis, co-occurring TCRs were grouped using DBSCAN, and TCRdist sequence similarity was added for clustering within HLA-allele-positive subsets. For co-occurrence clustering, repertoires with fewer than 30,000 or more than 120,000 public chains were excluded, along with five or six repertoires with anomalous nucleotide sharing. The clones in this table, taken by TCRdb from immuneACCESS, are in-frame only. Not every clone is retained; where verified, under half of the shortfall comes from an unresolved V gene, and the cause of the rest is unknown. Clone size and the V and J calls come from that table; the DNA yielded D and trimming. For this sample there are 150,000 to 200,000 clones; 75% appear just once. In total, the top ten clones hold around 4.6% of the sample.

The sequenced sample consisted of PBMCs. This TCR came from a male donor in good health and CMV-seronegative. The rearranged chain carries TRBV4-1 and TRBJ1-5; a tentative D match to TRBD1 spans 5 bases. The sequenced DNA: TGCGCCAGCAGCCAAGTCAGGGAAAAGGATCAGCCCCAGCATTTT. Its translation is CASSQVREKDQPQHF.